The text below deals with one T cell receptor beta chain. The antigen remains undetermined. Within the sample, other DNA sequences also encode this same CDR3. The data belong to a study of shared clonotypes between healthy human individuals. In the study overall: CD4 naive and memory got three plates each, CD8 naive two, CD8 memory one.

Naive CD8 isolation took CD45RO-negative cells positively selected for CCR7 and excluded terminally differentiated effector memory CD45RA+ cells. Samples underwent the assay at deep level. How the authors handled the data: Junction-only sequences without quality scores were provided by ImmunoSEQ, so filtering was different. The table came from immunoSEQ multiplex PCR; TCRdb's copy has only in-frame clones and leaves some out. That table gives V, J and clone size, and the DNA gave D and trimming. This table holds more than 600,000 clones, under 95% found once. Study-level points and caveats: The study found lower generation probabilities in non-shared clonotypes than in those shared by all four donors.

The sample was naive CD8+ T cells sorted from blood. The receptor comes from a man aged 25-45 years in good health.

CDR3 coding DNA: TGTGCCAGCAGTTTATATACTAGCGGATACGAGCAGTACTTC. Encoded protein: CASSLYTSGYEQYF. This chain links TRBV27 with TRBJ2-7, with TRBD2 matching over 8 bases. Trimming cost V 1 base and J 4 bases; bases outside gene matches: 3. This CDR3 contains 14 residues. Germline V CDR1 and CDR2: MNHEY, SMNVEV (reference sequence).